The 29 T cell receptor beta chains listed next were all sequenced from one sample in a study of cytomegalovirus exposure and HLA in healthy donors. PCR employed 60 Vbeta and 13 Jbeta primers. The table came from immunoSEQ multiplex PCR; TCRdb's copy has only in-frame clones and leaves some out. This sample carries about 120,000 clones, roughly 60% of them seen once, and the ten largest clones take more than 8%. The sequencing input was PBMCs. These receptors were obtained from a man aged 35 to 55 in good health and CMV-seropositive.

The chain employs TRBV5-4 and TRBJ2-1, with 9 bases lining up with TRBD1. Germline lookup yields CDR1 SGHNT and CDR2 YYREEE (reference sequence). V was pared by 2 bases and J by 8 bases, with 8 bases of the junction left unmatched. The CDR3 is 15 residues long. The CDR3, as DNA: TGTGCCAGCAGCTTTCGGACAGGGGAGAAGGATGAGCAGTTCTTC. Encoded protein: CASSFRTGEKDEQFF.

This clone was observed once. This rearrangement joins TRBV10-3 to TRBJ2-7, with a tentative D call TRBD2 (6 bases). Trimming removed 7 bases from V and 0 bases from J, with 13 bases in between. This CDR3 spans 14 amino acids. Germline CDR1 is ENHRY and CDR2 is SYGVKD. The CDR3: CAITGTQSSYEQYF. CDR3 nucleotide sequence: TGTGCCATCACCGGGACTCAGTCCTCCTACGAGCAGTACTTC.

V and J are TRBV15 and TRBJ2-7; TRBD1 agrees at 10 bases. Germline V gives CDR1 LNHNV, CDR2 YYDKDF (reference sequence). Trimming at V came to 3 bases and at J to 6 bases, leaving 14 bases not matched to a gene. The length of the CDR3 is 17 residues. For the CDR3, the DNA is TGTGCCACCAGCAGGGGTCAGGGGACAGGGGATCGGGTCGAGCAGTACTTC. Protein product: CATSRGQGTGDRVEQYF.

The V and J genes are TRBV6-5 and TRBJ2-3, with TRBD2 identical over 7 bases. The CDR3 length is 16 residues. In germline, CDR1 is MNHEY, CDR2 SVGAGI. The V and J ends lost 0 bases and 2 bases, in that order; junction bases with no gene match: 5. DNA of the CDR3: TGTGCCAGCAGTTACTCGAGGGAGGGGACCACAGATACGCAGTATTTT. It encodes CASSYSREGTTDTQYF.

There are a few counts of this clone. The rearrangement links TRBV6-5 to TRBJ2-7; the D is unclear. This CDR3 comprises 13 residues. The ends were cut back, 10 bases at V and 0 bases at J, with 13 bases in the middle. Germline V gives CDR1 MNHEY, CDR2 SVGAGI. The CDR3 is CATRRLLSYEQYF. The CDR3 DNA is TGTGCCACCCGCAGACTCCTCTCCTACGAGCAGTACTTC.

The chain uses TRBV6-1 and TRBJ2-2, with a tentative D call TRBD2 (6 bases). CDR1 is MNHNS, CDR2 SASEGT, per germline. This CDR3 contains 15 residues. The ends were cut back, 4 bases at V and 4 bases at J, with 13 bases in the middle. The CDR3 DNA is TGTGCCAGCAGTGTGACTAGTCTCGGCACCGGGGAGCTGTTTTTT. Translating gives CASSVTSLGTGELFF.

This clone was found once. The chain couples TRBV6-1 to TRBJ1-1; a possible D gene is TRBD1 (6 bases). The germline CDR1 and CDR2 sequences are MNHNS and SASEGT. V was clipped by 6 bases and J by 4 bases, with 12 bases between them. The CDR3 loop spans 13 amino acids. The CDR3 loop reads CASREGGTTEAFF. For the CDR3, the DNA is TGTGCCAGCAGAGAGGGGGGGACCACTGAAGCTTTCTTT.

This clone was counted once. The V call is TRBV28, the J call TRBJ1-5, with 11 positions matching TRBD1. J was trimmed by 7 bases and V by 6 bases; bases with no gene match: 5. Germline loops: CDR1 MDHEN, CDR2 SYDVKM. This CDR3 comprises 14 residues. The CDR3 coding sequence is TGTGCCAGCAGGGGGACAGGGGGAAGCCAGCCCCAGCATTTT. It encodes CASRGTGGSQPQHF.

CDR3 sequence reads: CASSFSGTGFEKLFF. In nucleotides, the CDR3 is TGTGCCAGCAGCTTCTCCGGGACAGGGTTTGAAAAACTGTTTTTT. The chain has TRBV7-8 and TRBJ1-4; 9 positions match TRBD1. The V gene's germline CDR1 is SGHVS and CDR2 FQNEAQ. The trim removed 3 bases at V and 7 bases at J, leaving 6 bases unmatched. CDR3 length: 15 amino acids.

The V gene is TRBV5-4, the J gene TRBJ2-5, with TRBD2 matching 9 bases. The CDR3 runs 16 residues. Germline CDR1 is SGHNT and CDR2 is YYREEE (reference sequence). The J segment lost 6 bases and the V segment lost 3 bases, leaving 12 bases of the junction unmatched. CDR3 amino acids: CASSSPQAGGVKTQYF. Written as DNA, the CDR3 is TGTGCCAGCAGCTCCCCCCAAGCGGGAGGCGTGAAGACCCAGTACTTC.

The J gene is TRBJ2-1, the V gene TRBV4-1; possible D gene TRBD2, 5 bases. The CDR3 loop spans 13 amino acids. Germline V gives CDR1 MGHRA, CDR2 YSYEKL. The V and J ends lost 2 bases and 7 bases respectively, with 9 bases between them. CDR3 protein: CASSQLLVNEQFF. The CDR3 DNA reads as TGCGCCAGCAGCCAACTACTAGTAAATGAGCAGTTCTTC.

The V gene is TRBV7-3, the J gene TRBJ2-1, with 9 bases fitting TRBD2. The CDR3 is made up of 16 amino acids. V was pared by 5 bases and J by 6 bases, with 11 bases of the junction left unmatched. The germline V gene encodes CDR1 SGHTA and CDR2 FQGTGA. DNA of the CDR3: TGTGCCAGCAGCCCCCAGGGACTAGCTTTCGGCAATGAGCAGTTCTTC. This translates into CASSPQGLAFGNEQFF.

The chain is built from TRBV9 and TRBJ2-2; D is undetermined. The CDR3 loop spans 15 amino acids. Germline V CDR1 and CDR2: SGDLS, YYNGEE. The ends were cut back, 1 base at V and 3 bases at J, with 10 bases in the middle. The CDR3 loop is CASSVMPQDTGELFF. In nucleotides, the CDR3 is TGTGCCAGCAGCGTAATGCCCCAGGACACCGGGGAGCTGTTTTTT.

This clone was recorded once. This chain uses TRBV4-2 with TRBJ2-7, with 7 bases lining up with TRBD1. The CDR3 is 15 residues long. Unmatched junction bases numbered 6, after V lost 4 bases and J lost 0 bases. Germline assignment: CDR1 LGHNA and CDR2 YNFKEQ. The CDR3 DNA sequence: TGTGCCAGCAGCCTTCGTCGGGACAGCTCCTACGAGCAGTACTTC. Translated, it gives CASSLRRDSSYEQYF.

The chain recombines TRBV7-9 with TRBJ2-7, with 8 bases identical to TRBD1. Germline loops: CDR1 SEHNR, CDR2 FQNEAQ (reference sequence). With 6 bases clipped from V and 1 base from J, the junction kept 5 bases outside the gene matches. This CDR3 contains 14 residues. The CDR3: CASSYRDRSYEQYF. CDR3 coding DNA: TGTGCCAGCAGTTACCGGGACAGGTCCTACGAGCAGTACTTC.

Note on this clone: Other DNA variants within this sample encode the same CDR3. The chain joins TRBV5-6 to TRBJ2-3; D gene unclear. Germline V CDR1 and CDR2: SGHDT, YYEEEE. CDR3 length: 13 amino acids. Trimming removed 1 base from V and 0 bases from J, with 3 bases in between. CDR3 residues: CASSLQSTDTQYF. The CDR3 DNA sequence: TGTGCCAGCAGCTTGCAAAGCACAGATACGCAGTATTTT.

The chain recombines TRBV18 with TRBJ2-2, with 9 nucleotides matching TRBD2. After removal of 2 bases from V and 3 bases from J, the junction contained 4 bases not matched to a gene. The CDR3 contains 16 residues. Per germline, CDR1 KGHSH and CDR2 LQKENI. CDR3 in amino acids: CASSPYRLADTGELFF. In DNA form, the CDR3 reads TGTGCCAGCTCACCATATCGACTAGCGGACACCGGGGAGCTGTTTTTT.

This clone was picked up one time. CDR3 DNA: TGTGCCAGCACTAACGACAGGGGCTATAATTCACCCCTCCACTTT. Its translation: CASTNDRGYNSPLHF. The rearrangement uses TRBV7-9 and TRBJ1-6; 8 bases match TRBD1. V dropped 7 bases and J dropped 3; count of bases not matched to a gene: 5. The length of the CDR3 is 15 residues. Per germline, CDR1 SEHNR and CDR2 FQNEAQ (reference sequence). Drawing the rest from reference TRBV7-9 and TRBJ1-6, the complete variable domain is DTGVSQNPRHKITKRGQNVTFRCDPISEHNRLYWYRQTLGQGPEFLTYFQNEAQLEKSRLLSDRFSAERPKGSFSTLEIQRTEQGDSAMYLCASTNDRGYNSPLHFGNGTRLTVT.

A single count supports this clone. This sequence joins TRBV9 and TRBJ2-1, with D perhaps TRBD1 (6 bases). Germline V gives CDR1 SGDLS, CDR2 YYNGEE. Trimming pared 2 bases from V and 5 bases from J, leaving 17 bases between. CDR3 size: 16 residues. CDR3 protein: CASSVNTRGPHNEQFF. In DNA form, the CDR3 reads TGTGCCAGCAGCGTGAACACCAGGGGTCCCCACAATGAGCAGTTCTTC. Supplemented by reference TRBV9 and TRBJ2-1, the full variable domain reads DSGVTQTPKHLITATGQRVTLRCSPRSGDLSVYWYQQSLDQGLQFLIQYYNGEERAKGNILERFSAQQFPDLHSELNLSSLELGDSALYFCASSVNTRGPHNEQFFGPGTRLTVL.

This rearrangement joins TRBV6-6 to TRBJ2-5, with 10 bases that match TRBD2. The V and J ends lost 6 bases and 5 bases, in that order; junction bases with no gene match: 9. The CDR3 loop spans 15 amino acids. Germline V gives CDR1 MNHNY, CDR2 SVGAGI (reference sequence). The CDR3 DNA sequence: TGTGCCAGCAGCCAAAGCGGGGGGGCCTTGGAGACCCAGTACTTC. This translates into CASSQSGGALETQYF.

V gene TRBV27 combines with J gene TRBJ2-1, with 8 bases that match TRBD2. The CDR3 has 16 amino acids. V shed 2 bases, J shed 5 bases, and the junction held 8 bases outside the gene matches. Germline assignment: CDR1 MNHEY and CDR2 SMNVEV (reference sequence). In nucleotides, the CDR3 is TGTGCCAGCAGTTTACCCCCTAGCGGGTATGACAATGAGCAGTTCTTC. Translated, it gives CASSLPPSGYDNEQFF.

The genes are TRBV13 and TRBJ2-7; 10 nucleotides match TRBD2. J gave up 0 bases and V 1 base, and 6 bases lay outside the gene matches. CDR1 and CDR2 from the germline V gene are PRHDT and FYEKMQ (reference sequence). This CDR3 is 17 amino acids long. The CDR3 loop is CASSLVSGRASSYEQYF. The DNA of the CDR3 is TGTGCCAGCAGCTTAGTGAGCGGGAGGGCTAGCTCCTACGAGCAGTACTTC.

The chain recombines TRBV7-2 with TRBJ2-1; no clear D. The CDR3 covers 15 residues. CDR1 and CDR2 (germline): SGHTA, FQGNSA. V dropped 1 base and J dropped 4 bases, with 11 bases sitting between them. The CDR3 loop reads CASSLGLPTYNEQFF. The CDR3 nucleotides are TGTGCCAGCAGCTTAGGACTTCCTACATACAATGAGCAGTTCTTC.

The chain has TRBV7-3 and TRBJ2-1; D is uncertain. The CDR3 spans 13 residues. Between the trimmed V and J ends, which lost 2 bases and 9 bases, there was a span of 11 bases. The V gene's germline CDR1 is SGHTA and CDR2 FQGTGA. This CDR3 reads CASSLLLVSEQFF. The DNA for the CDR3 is TGTGCCAGCAGCTTACTCCTCGTCTCTGAGCAGTTCTTC. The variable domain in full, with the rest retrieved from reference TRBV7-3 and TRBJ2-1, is GAGVSQTPSNKVTEKGKYVELRCDPISGHTALYWYRQSLGQGPEFLIYFQGTGAADDSGLPNDRFFAVRPEGSVSTLKIQRTERGDSAVYLCASSLLLVSEQFFGPGTRLTVL.

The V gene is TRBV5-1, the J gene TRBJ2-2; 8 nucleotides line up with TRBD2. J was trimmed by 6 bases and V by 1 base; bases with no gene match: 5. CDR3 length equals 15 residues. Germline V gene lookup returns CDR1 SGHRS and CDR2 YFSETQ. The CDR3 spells CASSLQVAGPGELFF. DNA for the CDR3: TGCGCCAGCAGCTTGCAGGTAGCGGGGCCCGGGGAGCTGTTTTTT.

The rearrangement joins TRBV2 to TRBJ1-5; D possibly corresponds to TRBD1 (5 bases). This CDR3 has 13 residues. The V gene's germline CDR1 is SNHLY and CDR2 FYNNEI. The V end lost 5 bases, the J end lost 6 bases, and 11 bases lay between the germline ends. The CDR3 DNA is TGTGCCAGCAGTAGGGGAAGTGGTCAGCCCCAGCATTTT. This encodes CASSRGSGQPQHF.

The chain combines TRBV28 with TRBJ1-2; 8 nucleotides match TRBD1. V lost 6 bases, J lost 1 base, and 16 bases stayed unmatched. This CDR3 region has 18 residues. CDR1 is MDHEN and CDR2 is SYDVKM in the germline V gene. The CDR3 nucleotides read TGTGCCAGCAGCGGACAGCAAGGGACAGGCGATCATAACTATGGCTACACCTTC. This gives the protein CASSGQQGTGDHNYGYTF.

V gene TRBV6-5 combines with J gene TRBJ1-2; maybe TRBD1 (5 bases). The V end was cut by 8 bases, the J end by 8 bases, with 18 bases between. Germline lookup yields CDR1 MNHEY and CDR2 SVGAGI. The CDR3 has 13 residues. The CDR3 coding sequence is TGTGCCAGCGGGGCCCGTGGGGGGGGAGGCTACACCTTC. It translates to CASGARGGGGYTF.

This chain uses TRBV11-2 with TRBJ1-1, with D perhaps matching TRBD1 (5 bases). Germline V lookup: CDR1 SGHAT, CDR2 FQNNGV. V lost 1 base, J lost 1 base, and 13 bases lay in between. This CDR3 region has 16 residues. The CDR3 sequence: CASSLGQWVRNTEAFF. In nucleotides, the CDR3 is TGTGCCAGCAGCTTAGGACAGTGGGTACGGAACACTGAAGCTTTCTTT.